Listed below are T cell receptor beta chains from one sample, sequenced in a study of patients and donors after allogeneic stem cell transplantation. MiXCR was run by TCRdb on the RT-PCR reads, yielding one entry per CDR3 protein. The table records over 400,000 distinct CDR3 sequences, roughly 17% of them present only once. Sample: blood, either unsorted or a sorted T cell fraction (not recorded which). The source of these receptors is a human donor who was either an allogeneic HSCT recipient or a stem cell or donor lymphocyte infusion donor (not recorded which). It is not recorded whose cells these are; they may come from a transplant donor. Each CDR3 is given with its conserved first and last residue. A D gene is named only where the DNA matches it firmly. Clone size is given for some rows only: seen once, a few or many times, or a class if the clone is expanded.

TRBV7-6,TRBD1,TRBJ2-2,once,TGTGCCAGCAGCTTAGTCCAGGGGGCCGGGGAGCTGTTTTTT,CASSLVQGAGELFF
TRBV29-1,TRBD2,TRBJ2-5,-,TGCAGCGTGCGGGAGAGGGCTAGCGGGAGGAGACAGACCCAGTACTTC,CSVRERASGRRQTQYF
TRBV15,-,TRBJ2-1,-,TGTGCCACCAGCAGAGGACCGGATACCTACAATGAGCAGTTCTTC,CATSRGPDTYNEQFF
TRBV6-2/TRBV6-3,TRBD2,TRBJ2-1,-,TGTGCCAGCAGTTACAGCGGGGGTTTTTACAATGAGCAGTTCTTC,CASSYSGGFYNEQFF
TRBV20-1,TRBD1,TRBJ1-2,many,TGCAGTGCTCGGGACAGGGAAAACTATGGCTACACCTTC,CSARDRENYGYTF
TRBV19,-,TRBJ1-1,-,TGTGCCAGTAGTATTGGGCGGGGCCTCGTGAACACTGAAGCTTTCTTT,CASSIGRGLVNTEAFF
TRBV20-1,-,TRBJ1-2,few,TGCAGTGCTAACCCCCTCCGGCACTTC,CSANPLRHF
TRBV27,-,TRBJ1-4,-,TGTGCCAGCAGTCCGCTCGGCTCCGAAAAACTGTTTTTT,CASSPLGSEKLFF
TRBV9,-,TRBJ2-3,-,TGTGCCAGCAGCGTAGTTCCTAGCGTGGATACGCAGTATTTT,CASSVVPSVDTQYF
TRBV7-8,TRBD1,TRBJ1-2,-,TGTGCCAGCACCGACAGGGCGGAAGTATATGGCTACACCTTC,CASTDRAEVYGYTF
TRBV28,TRBD1,TRBJ1-2,few,TGTGCCAGCACAAACAGGGGGCGCAACTATGGCTACACCTTC,CASTNRGRNYGYTF